This entry describes one T cell receptor (beta chain). Its antigen is unidentified. V lost 7 bases, J lost 4 bases, and 7 bases stayed unmatched. Germline loops: CDR1 LNHDA, CDR2 SQIVND (reference sequence). This CDR3 is built from 15 residues. The data derive from a study of OX40 agonist ivuxolimab in advanced cancers. Study background: With a range of roughly 20 to 80, age averaged approximately 54 years, and roughly 80% were male. Previous treatment with anti-PD-1, anti-PD-L1 or anti-CTLA-4 therapy was allowed; 35% to 50% had received some.

TCRdb keeps only in-frame clones here, not all; method: immunoSEQ multiplex PCR. The sample gives tens of thousands of clones, roughly 84% of which show up once; less than 0.25% is in the top ten. Findings and caveats of the study: Average numbers of expanded clones were greater in CD8+ T cells than in CD4+. At doses 0.1 to 3.0 mg/kg, CD4+ and CD8+ clones expanded.

This material consisted of CD4+ or CD8+ T cells sorted from blood, taken in a trial of the OX40 agonist ivuxolimab. The sequence derives from an adult with an advanced solid tumor such as melanoma, head and neck, liver or kidney cancer. This chain joins TRBV19 and TRBJ2-2, with 9 bases aligning to TRBD2. The CDR3 region is CASIRTSVGTGELFF. CDR3 sequence (DNA): TGTGCCAGTATCCGGACTAGCGTGGGCACCGGGGAGCTGTTTTTT.